The TCR beta chain under discussion was sequenced for a study of glioma-infiltrating T cells after dendritic cell vaccination (dated by TCRdb to 2016 to 2017). Study-wide context: Of the approximately 15 glioblastoma patients in the cohort, all drawn from Phase I and II dendritic cell vaccination trials, 9 were newly diagnosed and 6 had recurrent disease. TCR sequencing metrics, including TIL content and tumor-blood repertoire overlap, were correlated with survival after dendritic cell vaccination. In glioblastoma patients vaccinated with dendritic cells, deep sequencing of TCR beta CDR3 regions served to measure the amount of tumor-infiltrating lymphocytes and to compare repertoires between tumor and blood. The vaccine consisted of monocyte-derived dendritic cells cultured less than 9 days with IL-4 and GM-CSF, then pulsed overnight with autologous tumor lysate. Between 2003 and 2012, patients were given autologous tumor lysate-pulsed dendritic cell vaccination. Patients received three intradermal dendritic cell vaccine injections at biweekly intervals in the arm below the axilla.

Using the immunoSEQ assay, TCRB CDR3 regions were amplified from roughly 1.9 micrograms of genomic DNA, or from all available DNA when less than that was on hand. For multiplex PCR, 60 forward primers for TCR V beta segments and 13 reverse primers for J beta segments were used. To estimate reads per starting template, synthetic control templates were spiked into each sample at limiting dilution. The Illumina HiSeq System generated sequencing reads of 87 bp. The paper's processing steps were these. PCR and sequencing errors were removed by a nearest neighbor algorithm that merged closely related sequences. TCR overlap was measured as the percentage of unique tumor TCR beta sequences that were also present in the peripheral blood of the same patient. The source is immuneACCESS, and TCRdb retained only in-frame sequences with V and J called. Part of the clones is not carried over; for the studies checked, unresolved V genes explain less than half of this, and the remainder is unexplained. D and trimming come from the DNA, and the V and J calls and clone size come from that table. This sample is represented by approximately 82,000 clones; about 87% of them were singletons. The biggest ten clones account for under 4% of the sample.

Selection of patients required sufficient residual fresh-frozen tumor tissue and over two years of available survival data. Although molecular status otherwise differed among the glioblastoma patients, no patient had an isocitrate dehydrogenase mutation. PBMC were collected before vaccination, two weeks after the third vaccination, and at tumor progression if progression occurred. The Qiagen DNeasy Blood extraction Kit was used for extraction of genomic DNA. Compared with the rest of its sample, this clone is medium-sized (0.01 to 0.1%). What antigen it recognizes has not been identified. A read error may produce the germline difference seen at one junction end. The investigation overall reported the following: The cohort was small and heterogeneous, and full blood and tumor sets were available for few patients, with initial-recurrent tumor pairs available for even fewer patients. No direct relationship between TCR clonality and survival was found, suggesting that a diverse polyclonal response may matter. After dendritic cell vaccination, a higher estimated pretreatment TIL content predicted longer time to progression and longer overall survival. The three-group TCR overlap response model was characterized as speculative, and prospective validation of the model was stated to be required.

From the germline V gene (reference sequence), CDR1 is LNHDA and CDR2 is SQIVND. The CDR3 has 15 amino acids, counting the end cysteine and phenylalanine. Just CDR3 DNA is preserved here, 45 bases in frame from base 1. The sequence joins TRBV19 to TRBJ2-1, with 9 central nucleotides matching TRBD2. Sequencing was performed on blood, taken before dendritic cell vaccination. This clonotype was obtained from a human donor with glioblastoma. The nucleotides read TGTGCCAGTAGTCCAGGGGGGACTAGCTCAGGAGGGAGGCTCTTC. This encodes CASSPGGTSSGGRLF. Beyond the CDR3, the reference TRBV19 and TRBJ2-1 genes provide the residues; the full variable domain reads: DGGITQSPKYLFRKEGQNVTLSCEQNLNHDAMYWYRQDPGQGLRLIYYSQIVNDFQKGDIAEGYSVSREKKESFPLTVTSAQKNPTAFYLCASSPGGTSSGGRLFGPGTRLTVL.